This is a list of T cell receptor beta chains from one sample in a study of neoadjuvant anti-PD-1 for oral cavity cancer. The repertoire was sequenced with immunoSEQ multiplex PCR; TCRdb's copy has only in-frame clones and lacks some. The sample contains 11,000 to 15,000 clones, approximately 80% of which appear only once. The sample here was PBMCs, taken before nivolumab (anti-PD-1) treatment. The receptor set was obtained from a person between 40 and 79 years old with oral cavity squamous cell carcinoma. Each CDR3 is given with its conserved first and last residue. Each record gives: J gene, V gene, D gene, clone size, CDR3 DNA, CDR3 protein. A D gene is named only where the DNA matches it firmly. Not all rows give a size; the values are once, few, many and, for expanded clones, a class.

J gene: TRBJ1-2; V gene: TRBV4-2; D gene: NA; clone size: NA; CDR3 DNA: TGTGCCAGCAGCCCCCTCTTTAAAGGACGCAGGGAGGCTTATGGCTACACCTTC; CDR3 protein: CASSPLFKGRREAYGYTF
J gene: TRBJ2-1; V gene: TRBV6-1; D gene: NA; clone size: NA; CDR3 DNA: TGTGCCAGCAGTGAAATGGGGGCGGTTGTTGAGCAGTTCTTC; CDR3 protein: CASSEMGAVVEQFF
J gene: TRBJ1-1; V gene: TRBV6-6; D gene: NA; clone size: few; CDR3 DNA: TGTGCCAGCAGTTACGACCCATTAAGGACGAGCGCTGAAGCTTTCTTT; CDR3 protein: CASSYDPLRTSAEAFF
J gene: TRBJ2-7; V gene: TRBV11-2; D gene: TRBD1; clone size: NA; CDR3 DNA: TGTGCCAGCAGCCATCCCTCCCAGGGGGCCTACGAGCAGTACTTC; CDR3 protein: CASSHPSQGAYEQYF
J gene: TRBJ1-2; V gene: TRBV4-1; D gene: NA; clone size: NA; CDR3 DNA: TGCGCCTCCTGGGGATTGGCACCCGATAACTATGGCTACACCTTC; CDR3 protein: CASWGLAPDNYGYTF
J gene: TRBJ2-5; V gene: TRBV7-7; D gene: NA; clone size: NA; CDR3 DNA: TGTGCCAGCCGAGGGCTAGGTAAAGAGACCCAGTACTTC; CDR3 protein: CASRGLGKETQYF
J gene: TRBJ2-1; V gene: TRBV5-1; D gene: NA; clone size: NA; CDR3 DNA: TGCGCCAGCAGCTTGGTCCCGGGTGGCAATGAGCAGTTCTTC; CDR3 protein: CASSLVPGGNEQFF
J gene: TRBJ2-3; V gene: TRBV19; D gene: NA; clone size: NA; CDR3 DNA: TGTGCCAGTAGTCCAACTTCTCTAGCGACGGCCACAGATACGCAGTATTTT; CDR3 protein: CASSPTSLATATDTQYF
J gene: TRBJ2-1; V gene: TRBV19; D gene: NA; clone size: few; CDR3 DNA: TGTGCCAGTAGTACCCCAGGGCGTTCCTACAATGAGCAGTTCTTC; CDR3 protein: CASSTPGRSYNEQFF
J gene: TRBJ1-1; V gene: TRBV5-1; D gene: NA; clone size: NA; CDR3 DNA: TGCGCCAGCAGCCTGGCGGCGGGGATGAACACTGAAGCTTTCTTT; CDR3 protein: CASSLAAGMNTEAFF
J gene: TRBJ1-1; V gene: TRBV5-4; D gene: TRBD1; clone size: NA; CDR3 DNA: TGTGCCAGCAGCTCGGGACAGGGGGTCACTGAAGCTTTCTTT; CDR3 protein: CASSSGQGVTEAFF
J gene: TRBJ1-2; V gene: TRBV11-2; D gene: NA; clone size: once; CDR3 DNA: TGTGCCAGCAGCTCCCGGGGCGTGGGCGGGTCCGATGGCTACACCTTC; CDR3 protein: CASSSRGVGGSDGYTF
J gene: TRBJ1-5; V gene: TRBV19; D gene: NA; clone size: once; CDR3 DNA: TGTGCCAGTAGTATCTCACAGGGAGGTTATAGCAATCAGCCCCAGCATTTT; CDR3 protein: CASSISQGGYSNQPQHF
J gene: TRBJ2-2; V gene: TRBV7-8; D gene: NA; clone size: NA; CDR3 DNA: TGTGCCAGCAGCTTGATAGTGTTCGCGAACACCGGGGAGCTGTTTTTT; CDR3 protein: CASSLIVFANTGELFF
J gene: TRBJ2-7; V gene: TRBV5-6; D gene: NA; clone size: NA; CDR3 DNA: TGTGCCAGCAGCTTGGGGTACGAGCAGTACTTC; CDR3 protein: CASSLGYEQYF
J gene: TRBJ1-1; V gene: TRBV6-1; D gene: NA; clone size: NA; CDR3 DNA: TGTGCCACACAGGGTCAAGGCACTGAAGCTTTCTTT; CDR3 protein: CATQGQGTEAFF
J gene: TRBJ1-1; V gene: TRBV15; D gene: NA; clone size: NA; CDR3 DNA: TGTGCCATTCAGCGCGGGGGAAGTAACACTGAAGCTTTCTTT; CDR3 protein: CAIQRGGSNTEAFF
J gene: TRBJ2-5; V gene: TRBV10-1; D gene: NA; clone size: NA; CDR3 DNA: TGCGCCAGCAGCGCCGGGACCGACGAGACCCAGTACTTC; CDR3 protein: CASSAGTDETQYF
J gene: TRBJ2-7; V gene: TRBV7-8; D gene: NA; clone size: NA; CDR3 DNA: TGTGCCAGCAGCTTAGGTCCTAACTACTTATACGAGCAGTACTTC; CDR3 protein: CASSLGPNYLYEQYF
J gene: TRBJ2-7; V gene: TRBV7-8; D gene: TRBD1; clone size: NA; CDR3 DNA: TGTGCCAGCAGCTTACGCGCCGGACAGGGTAACGACGAGCAGTACTTC; CDR3 protein: CASSLRAGQGNDEQYF
J gene: TRBJ1-2; V gene: TRBV11-2; D gene: NA; clone size: NA; CDR3 DNA: TGTGCCAGCAGCTTAGTGCGTAGGTCGAGGGGTGTAAGGGGCTACACCTTC; CDR3 protein: CASSLVRRSRGVRGYTF
J gene: TRBJ2-6; V gene: TRBV10-3; D gene: NA; clone size: NA; CDR3 DNA: TGTGCCATCAGTGAGATTCAGGGAAGATACTCTGGGGCCAACGTCCTGACTTTC; CDR3 protein: CAISEIQGRYSGANVLTF
J gene: TRBJ1-2; V gene: TRBV4-1; D gene: TRBD1; clone size: few; CDR3 DNA: TGCGCCAGCAGCCAAGGGAGGTCCCAGGACAGGTTGGGGTATGGCTACACCTTC; CDR3 protein: CASSQGRSQDRLGYGYTF
J gene: TRBJ2-7; V gene: TRBV7-6; D gene: TRBD2; clone size: NA; CDR3 DNA: TGTGCCAGCAGCTTGTCCCGAATACCGGGAGGGTCCTACGAGCAGTACTTC; CDR3 protein: CASSLSRIPGGSYEQYF
J gene: TRBJ2-5; V gene: TRBV2; D gene: TRBD1; clone size: NA; CDR3 DNA: TGTGCCAGCAGTTACGACAGGGTGCGTTCAGAGACCCAGTACTTC; CDR3 protein: CASSYDRVRSETQYF
J gene: TRBJ1-5; V gene: TRBV27; D gene: NA; clone size: NA; CDR3 DNA: TGTGCCAGCAGTTTTCTCGGGGCCTCTCGCCAGCCCCAGCATTTT; CDR3 protein: CASSFLGASRQPQHF
J gene: TRBJ1-4; V gene: TRBV2; D gene: NA; clone size: few; CDR3 DNA: TGTGCCAGCAGTGAAACCTGGGGGGAAAAACTGTTTTTT; CDR3 protein: CASSETWGEKLFF
J gene: TRBJ2-2; V gene: TRBV27; D gene: NA; clone size: NA; CDR3 DNA: TGTGCCAGCAGTTCCTCGGGATCTAACACCGGGGAGCTGTTTTTT; CDR3 protein: CASSSSGSNTGELFF
J gene: TRBJ2-1; V gene: TRBV6-5; D gene: NA; clone size: NA; CDR3 DNA: TGTGCCAGCACGCAGGAGGGGGGGGTGGATGAGCAGTTCTTC; CDR3 protein: CASTQEGGVDEQFF
J gene: TRBJ2-7; V gene: TRBV6-5; D gene: NA; clone size: once; CDR3 DNA: TGTGCCAGCAGTCCCAGAGTATCCTACGAGCAGTACTTC; CDR3 protein: CASSPRVSYEQYF
J gene: TRBJ1-1; V gene: TRBV7-3; D gene: NA; clone size: NA; CDR3 DNA: TGTGCCAGCAGCCCTACAGGGAACACTGAAGCTTTCTTT; CDR3 protein: CASSPTGNTEAFF
J gene: TRBJ2-2; V gene: TRBV6-1; D gene: NA; clone size: NA; CDR3 DNA: TGTGCCAGCAGTGAATTAGGTTTAAACACCGGGGAGCTGTTTTTT; CDR3 protein: CASSELGLNTGELFF
J gene: TRBJ2-7; V gene: TRBV29-1; D gene: TRBD1; clone size: few; CDR3 DNA: TGCAGCGTTGAGGAGTGTTTTGGACAGGGACGGTTCGAGCAGTACTTC; CDR3 protein: CSVEECFGQGRFEQYF
J gene: TRBJ2-7; V gene: TRBV4-1; D gene: NA; clone size: NA; CDR3 DNA: TGCGCCAGCAGCCAAGATACGGCGCTTGGGGGACGCGAGCAGTACTTC; CDR3 protein: CASSQDTALGGREQYF
J gene: TRBJ2-3; V gene: TRBV4-2; D gene: TRBD2; clone size: NA; CDR3 DNA: TGTGCCAGCAGGGGGGTGAGGGAGGGGACAGATACGCAGTATTTT; CDR3 protein: CASRGVREGTDTQYF
J gene: TRBJ2-1; V gene: TRBV5-4; D gene: NA; clone size: once; CDR3 DNA: TGTGCCAGCAGCTTCAGTAATCGTCAAAATGAGCAGTTCTTC; CDR3 protein: CASSFSNRQNEQFF
J gene: TRBJ2-7; V gene: TRBV7-3; D gene: NA; clone size: few; CDR3 DNA: TGTGCCAGCAGCTTATGGGGGTCCTACGAGCAGTACTTC; CDR3 protein: CASSLWGSYEQYF
J gene: TRBJ1-2; V gene: TRBV11-2; D gene: TRBD1; clone size: NA; CDR3 DNA: TGTGCCAGCAGCTTAGAACCCCGACAGGGGCACAGACAAACCTACACCTTC; CDR3 protein: CASSLEPRQGHRQTYTF
J gene: TRBJ2-7; V gene: TRBV28; D gene: TRBD2; clone size: NA; CDR3 DNA: TGTGCCAGCAGCCCCGGGTTGAGGGAGGGCCGACTGCTCGAGCAGTACTTC; CDR3 protein: CASSPGLREGRLLEQYF
J gene: TRBJ1-4; V gene: TRBV2; D gene: NA; clone size: NA; CDR3 DNA: TGTGCCAGCATCCGGAGCCCTCAAAAACTGTTTTTT; CDR3 protein: CASIRSPQKLFF
J gene: TRBJ2-1; V gene: TRBV5-4; D gene: TRBD1; clone size: NA; CDR3 DNA: TGTGCCAGCAGCCGCAAAGACAGGGCCGATGAGCAGTTCTTC; CDR3 protein: CASSRKDRADEQFF
J gene: TRBJ1-5; V gene: TRBV7-8; D gene: NA; clone size: NA; CDR3 DNA: TGTGCCAGCAGCTTAGCGGGGCAGGGTATAGTTTTCTGGAGCAATCAGCCCCAGCATTTT; CDR3 protein: CASSLAGQGIVFWSNQPQHF
J gene: TRBJ2-7; V gene: TRBV19; D gene: NA; clone size: once; CDR3 DNA: TGTGCCAGTAAACGGGGACACAAGGTCTACGAGCAGTACTTC; CDR3 protein: CASKRGHKVYEQYF
J gene: TRBJ2-1; V gene: TRBV29-1; D gene: TRBD2; clone size: NA; CDR3 DNA: TGCAGCGTGCTGGGGCTAGCGGATTACAATGAGCAGTTCTTC; CDR3 protein: CSVLGLADYNEQFF
J gene: TRBJ2-5; V gene: TRBV19; D gene: NA; clone size: NA; CDR3 DNA: TGTGCCAGTAGTATAGGGCAAGAAGAGACCCAGTACTTC; CDR3 protein: CASSIGQEETQYF